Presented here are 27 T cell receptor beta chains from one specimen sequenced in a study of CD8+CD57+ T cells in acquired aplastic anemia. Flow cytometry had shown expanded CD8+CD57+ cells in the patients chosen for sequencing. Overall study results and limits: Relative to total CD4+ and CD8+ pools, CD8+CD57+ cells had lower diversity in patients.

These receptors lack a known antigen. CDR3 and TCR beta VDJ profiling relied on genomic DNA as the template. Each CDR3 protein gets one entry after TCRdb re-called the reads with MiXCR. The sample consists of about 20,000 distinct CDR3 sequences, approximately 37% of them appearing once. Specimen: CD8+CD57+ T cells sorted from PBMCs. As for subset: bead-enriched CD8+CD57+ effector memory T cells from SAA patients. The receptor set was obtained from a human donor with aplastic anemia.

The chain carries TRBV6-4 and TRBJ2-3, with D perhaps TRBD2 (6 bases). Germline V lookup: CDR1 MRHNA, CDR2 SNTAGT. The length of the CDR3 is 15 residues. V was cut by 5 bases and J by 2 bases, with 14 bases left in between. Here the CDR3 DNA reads TGTGCCAGCAGTAAACTGGGGGGATTCACAGATACGCAGTATTTT. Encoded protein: CASSKLGGFTDTQYF.

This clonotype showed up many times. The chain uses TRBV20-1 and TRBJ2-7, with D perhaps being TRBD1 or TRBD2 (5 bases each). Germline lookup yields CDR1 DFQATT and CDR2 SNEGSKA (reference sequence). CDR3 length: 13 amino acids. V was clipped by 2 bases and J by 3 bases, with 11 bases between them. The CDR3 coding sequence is TGCAGTGCTAGACCCGGGACGGACTACGAGCAGTACTTC. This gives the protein CSARPGTDYEQYF.

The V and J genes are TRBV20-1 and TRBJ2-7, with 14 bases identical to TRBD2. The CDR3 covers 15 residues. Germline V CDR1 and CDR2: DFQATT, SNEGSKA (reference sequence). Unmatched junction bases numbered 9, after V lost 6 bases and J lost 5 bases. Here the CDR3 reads CSANPTSGRAHEQYF. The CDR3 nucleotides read TGCAGTGCAAATCCGACTAGCGGGAGGGCCCACGAGCAGTACTTC.

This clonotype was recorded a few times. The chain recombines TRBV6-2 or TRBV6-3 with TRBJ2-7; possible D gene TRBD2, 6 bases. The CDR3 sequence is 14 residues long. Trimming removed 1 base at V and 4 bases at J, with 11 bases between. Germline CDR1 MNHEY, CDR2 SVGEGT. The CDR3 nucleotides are TGTGCCAGCAGTTACTACGGGGGTAGTTACGAGCAGTACTTC. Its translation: CASSYYGGSYEQYF.

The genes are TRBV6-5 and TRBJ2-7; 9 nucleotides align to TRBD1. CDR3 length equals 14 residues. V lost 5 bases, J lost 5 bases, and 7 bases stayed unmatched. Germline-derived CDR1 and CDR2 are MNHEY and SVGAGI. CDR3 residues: CASSQTTGGHEQYF. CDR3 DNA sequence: TGTGCCAGCAGTCAGACCACAGGGGGCCACGAGCAGTACTTC.

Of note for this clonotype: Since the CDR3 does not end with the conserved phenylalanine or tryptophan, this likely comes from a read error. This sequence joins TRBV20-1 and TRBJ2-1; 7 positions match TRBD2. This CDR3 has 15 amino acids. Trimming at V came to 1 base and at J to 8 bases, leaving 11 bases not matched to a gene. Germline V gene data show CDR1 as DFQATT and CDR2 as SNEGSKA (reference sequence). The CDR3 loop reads CSARVGSRGRDEQFL. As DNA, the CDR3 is TGCAGTGCTAGAGTGGGCTCTCGAGGGAGGGATGAGCAGTTCCTC.

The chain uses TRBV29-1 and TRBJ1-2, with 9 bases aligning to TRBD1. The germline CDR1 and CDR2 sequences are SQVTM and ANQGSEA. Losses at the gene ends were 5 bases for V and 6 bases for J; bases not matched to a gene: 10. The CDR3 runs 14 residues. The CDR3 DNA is TGCAGCGTTTCGATAGACAGGGGGTCGGATGGCTACACCTTC. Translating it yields CSVSIDRGSDGYTF.

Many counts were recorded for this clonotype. In nucleotides, the CDR3 is TGCAGTGCTAGACTAGCGCTCGATGAGCAGTTCTTC. Its translation is CSARLALDEQFF. The chain is built from TRBV20-1 and TRBJ2-1, with a weak D call TRBD2 (6 bases). Germline V lookup: CDR1 DFQATT, CDR2 SNEGSKA (reference sequence). This CDR3 has 12 residues. V gave up 2 bases and J gave up 8 bases, with 10 bases separating them.

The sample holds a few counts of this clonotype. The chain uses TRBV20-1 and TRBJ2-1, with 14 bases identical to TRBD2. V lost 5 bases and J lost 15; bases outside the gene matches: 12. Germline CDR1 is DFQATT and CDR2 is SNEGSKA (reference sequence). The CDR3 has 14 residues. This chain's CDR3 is CSAQERLAGGPPFF. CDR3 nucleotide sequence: TGCAGTGCTCAAGAACGACTAGCGGGAGGGCCCCCGTTCTTC.

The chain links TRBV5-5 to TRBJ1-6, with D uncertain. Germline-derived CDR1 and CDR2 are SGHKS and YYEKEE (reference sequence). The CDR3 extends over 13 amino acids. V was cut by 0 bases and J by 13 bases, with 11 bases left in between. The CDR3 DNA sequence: TGTGCCAGCAGCTTGGCCTCACAGTCCCCCCTCCACTTT. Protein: CASSLASQSPLHF.

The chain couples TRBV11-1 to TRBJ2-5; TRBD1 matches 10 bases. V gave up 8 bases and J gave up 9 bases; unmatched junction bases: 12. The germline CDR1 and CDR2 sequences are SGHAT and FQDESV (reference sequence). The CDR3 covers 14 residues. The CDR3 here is CASSRSGQGEAQYF. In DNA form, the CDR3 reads TGTGCCAGCTCACGGTCCGGACAGGGGGAAGCCCAGTACTTC.

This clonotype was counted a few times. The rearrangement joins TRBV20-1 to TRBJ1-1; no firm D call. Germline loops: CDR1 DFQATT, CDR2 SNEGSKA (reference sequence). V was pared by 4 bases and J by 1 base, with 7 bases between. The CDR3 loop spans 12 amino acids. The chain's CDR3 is CSATRRNTEAFF. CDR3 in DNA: TGCAGTGCTACCCGAAGGAACACTGAAGCTTTCTTT.

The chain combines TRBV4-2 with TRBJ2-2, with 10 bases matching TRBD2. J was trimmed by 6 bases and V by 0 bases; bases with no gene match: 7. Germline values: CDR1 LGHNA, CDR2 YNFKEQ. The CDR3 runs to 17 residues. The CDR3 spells CASSQEVAGGRAGELFF. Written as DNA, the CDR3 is TGTGCCAGCAGCCAAGAGGTAGCGGGGGGCAGGGCCGGGGAGCTGTTTTTT.

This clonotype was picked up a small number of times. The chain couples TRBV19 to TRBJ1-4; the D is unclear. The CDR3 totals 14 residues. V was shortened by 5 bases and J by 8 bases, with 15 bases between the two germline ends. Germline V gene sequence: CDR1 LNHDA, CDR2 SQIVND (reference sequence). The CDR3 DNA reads TGTGCCAGTAGTCCTTCGCTCAAATGGGAAAAACTGTTTTTT. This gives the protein CASSPSLKWEKLFF.

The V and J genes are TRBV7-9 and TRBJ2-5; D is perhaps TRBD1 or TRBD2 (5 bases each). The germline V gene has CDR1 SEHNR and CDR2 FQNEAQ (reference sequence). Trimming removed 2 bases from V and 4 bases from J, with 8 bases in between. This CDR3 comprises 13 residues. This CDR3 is CASSLIGGETQYF. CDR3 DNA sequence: TGTGCCAGCAGCTTAATTGGGGGAGAGACCCAGTACTTC.

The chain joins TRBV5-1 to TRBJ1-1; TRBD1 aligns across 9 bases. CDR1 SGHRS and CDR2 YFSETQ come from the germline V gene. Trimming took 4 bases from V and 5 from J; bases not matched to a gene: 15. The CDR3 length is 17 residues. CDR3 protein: CASSIQSPGTGRTEAFF. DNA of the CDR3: TGCGCCAGCAGCATACAAAGTCCCGGGACAGGGCGTACTGAAGCTTTCTTT.

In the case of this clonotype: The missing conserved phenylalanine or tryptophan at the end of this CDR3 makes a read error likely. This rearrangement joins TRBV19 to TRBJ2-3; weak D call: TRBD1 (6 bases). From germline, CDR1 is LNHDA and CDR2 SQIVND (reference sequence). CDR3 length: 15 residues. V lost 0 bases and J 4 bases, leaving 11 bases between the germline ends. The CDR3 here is CASSIEGRGPDTQYS. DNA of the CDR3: TGTGCCAGTAGTATAGAGGGCAGGGGTCCAGATACGCAGTATTCT.

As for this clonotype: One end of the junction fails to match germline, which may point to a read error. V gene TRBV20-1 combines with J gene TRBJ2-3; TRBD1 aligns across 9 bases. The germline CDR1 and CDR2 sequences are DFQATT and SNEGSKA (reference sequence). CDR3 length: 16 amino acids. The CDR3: CSAVPSDRGNTGTQYF. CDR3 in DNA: TGCAGTGCCGTCCCCTCTGACAGGGGGAACACAGGTACGCAGTATTTT.

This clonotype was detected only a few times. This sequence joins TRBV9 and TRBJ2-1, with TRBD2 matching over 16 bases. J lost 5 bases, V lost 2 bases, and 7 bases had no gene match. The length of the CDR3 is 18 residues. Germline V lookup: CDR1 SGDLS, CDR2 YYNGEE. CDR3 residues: CASSVGGLAGGPNNEQFF. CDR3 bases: TGTGCCAGCAGCGTTGGGGGACTAGCGGGAGGGCCCAACAATGAGCAGTTCTTC. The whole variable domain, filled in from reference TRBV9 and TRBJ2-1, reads DSGVTQTPKHLITATGQRVTLRCSPRSGDLSVYWYQQSLDQGLQFLIQYYNGEERAKGNILERFSAQQFPDLHSELNLSSLELGDSALYFCASSVGGLAGGPNNEQFFGPGTRLTVL.

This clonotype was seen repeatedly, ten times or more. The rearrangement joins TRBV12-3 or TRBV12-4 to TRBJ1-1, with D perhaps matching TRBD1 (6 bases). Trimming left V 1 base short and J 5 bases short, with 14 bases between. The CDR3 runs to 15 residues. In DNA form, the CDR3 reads TGTGCCAGCAGTTTAGATGGGCAGGGGTTGACTGAAGCTTTCTTT. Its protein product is CASSLDGQGLTEAFF.

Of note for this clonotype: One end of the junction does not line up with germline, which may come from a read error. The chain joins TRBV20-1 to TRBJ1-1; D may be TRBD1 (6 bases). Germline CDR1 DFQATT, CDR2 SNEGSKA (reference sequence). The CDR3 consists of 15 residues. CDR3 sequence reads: CSARGAGAANTGAFF. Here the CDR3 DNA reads TGCAGTGCTAGGGGGGCAGGGGCTGCGAACACTGGAGCTTTCTTT.

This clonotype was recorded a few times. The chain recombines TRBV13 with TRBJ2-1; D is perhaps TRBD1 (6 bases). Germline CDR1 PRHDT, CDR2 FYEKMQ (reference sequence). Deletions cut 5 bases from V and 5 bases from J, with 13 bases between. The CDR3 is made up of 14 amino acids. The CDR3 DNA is TGTGCCAGCAGCCACAGGGACCGCGACAATGAGCAGTTCTTC. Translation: CASSHRDRDNEQFF.

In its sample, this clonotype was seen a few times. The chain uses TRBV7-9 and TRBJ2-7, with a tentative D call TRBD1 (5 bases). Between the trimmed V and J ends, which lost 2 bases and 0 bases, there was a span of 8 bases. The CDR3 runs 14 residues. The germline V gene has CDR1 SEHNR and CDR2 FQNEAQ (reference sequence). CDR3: CASSLQQGSYEQYF. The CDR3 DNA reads TGTGCCAGCAGCTTACAGCAGGGCTCCTACGAGCAGTACTTC.

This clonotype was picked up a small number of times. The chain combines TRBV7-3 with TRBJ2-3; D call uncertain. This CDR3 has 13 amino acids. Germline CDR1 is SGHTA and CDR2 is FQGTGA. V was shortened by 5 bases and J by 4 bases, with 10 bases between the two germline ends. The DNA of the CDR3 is TGTGCCAGCAGCCCCGAGGTATCAGATACGCAGTATTTT. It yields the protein CASSPEVSDTQYF.

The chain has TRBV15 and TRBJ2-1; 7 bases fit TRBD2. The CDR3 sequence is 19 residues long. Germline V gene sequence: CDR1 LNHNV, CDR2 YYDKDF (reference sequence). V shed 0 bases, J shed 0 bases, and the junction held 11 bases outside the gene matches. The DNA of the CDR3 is TGTGCCACCAGCAGAGATTTACTAGCGAGACCGAGCTCCTACAATGAGCAGTTCTTC. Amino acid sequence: CATSRDLLARPSSYNEQFF.

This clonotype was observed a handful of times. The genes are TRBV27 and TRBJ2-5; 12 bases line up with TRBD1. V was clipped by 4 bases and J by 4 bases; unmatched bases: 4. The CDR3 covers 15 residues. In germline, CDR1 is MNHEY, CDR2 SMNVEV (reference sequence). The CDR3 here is CASSSGTGGVETQYF. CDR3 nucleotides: TGTGCCAGCAGTTCTGGGACAGGGGGCGTAGAGACCCAGTACTTC.

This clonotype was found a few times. CDR3 protein: CASSEGTGGSYEQYF. DNA for the CDR3: TGTGCCAGCAGTGAAGGGACAGGGGGCTCCTACGAGCAGTACTTC. This chain joins TRBV6-1 and TRBJ2-7, with TRBD1 matching over 10 bases. Germline values: CDR1 MNHNS, CDR2 SASEGT. The CDR3 is 15 amino acids. V lost 1 base to trimming and J lost 0 bases; unmatched junction nucleotides: 0.